This TCR beta chain was recorded in a study of vaccination and CD4 T cells after COVID-19. J lost 7 bases, V lost 5 bases, and 3 bases had no gene match. The CDR3 extends over 15 amino acids. Germline V gives CDR1 SGHTA, CDR2 FQGTGA. The treatment: approximately 9-day PBMC culture with coronavirus spike peptide pools or control peptides (ViraFEST assay). First, ViraFEST expanded antigen-specific T cells with peptide pools, and next it sequenced the TCRs. The study's findings and limits: Counts of SARS-CoV-2-reactive clonotypes had a median that went from roughly 22 to 38, a nonsignificant change.

For this clonotype: Antigen: not known.

Researchers used the Oncomine TCR Beta short-read assay to sequence DNA from cultured CD4+ T cells. Using its own MiXCR run on the PCR reads, TCRdb lists one record per CDR3 protein. The data hold about 15,000 distinct CDR3 sequences, with 52% observed a single time. Sample: CD4+ T cells from blood, cultured in vitro. This sequence joins TRBV7-3 and TRBJ2-1, with 15 bases identical to TRBD2. The TCR sequence derives from a human donor who had recovered from COVID-19. The CDR3 protein is CASSDGTSGGNEQFF. CDR3 in DNA: TGTGCCAGCAGCGACGGGACTAGCGGGGGGAATGAGCAGTTCTTC.